The 20 T cell receptor beta chains below all came from one sample that was sequenced in a study of blood T cell repertoires in COVID-19. Only in-frame clones appear in the TCRdb table, and some are missing; sequencing was by immunoSEQ multiplex PCR. The sample has 52,000 or so clones, about four fifths seen once. Sequenced material: peripheral blood. These receptors were collected from a human donor in a cohort sampled during active COVID-19.

J is TRBJ2-7 and V is TRBV5-1; 7 bases are shared with TRBD1. The germline gives CDR1 SGHRS, CDR2 YFSETQ. Unmatched junction bases numbered 12, after V lost 4 bases and J lost 2 bases. The CDR3 contains 16 residues. CDR3 residues: CASSPGTANYPYEQYF. CDR3 DNA sequence: TGCGCCAGCAGCCCCGGGACAGCCAATTACCCCTACGAGCAGTACTTC.

The CDR3 nucleotides are TGTGCCAGCAGTTTCAACAGGGGGTGGGACGAAAAACTGTTTTTT. It translates to CASSFNRGWDEKLFF. The chain is built from TRBV28 and TRBJ1-4; TRBD1 matches 8 bases. The CDR3 totals 15 residues. V lost 3 bases and J lost 8; bases outside the gene matches: 8. Germline values: CDR1 MDHEN, CDR2 SYDVKM. Drawing the rest from reference TRBV28 and TRBJ1-4, the complete variable domain is DVKVTQSSRYLVKRTGEKVFLECVQDMDHENMFWYRQDPGLGLRLIYFSYDVKMKEKGDIPEGYSVSREKKERFSLILESASTNQTSMYLCASSFNRGWDEKLFFGSGTQLSVL.

In its sample, this clone was seen a few times. The chain combines TRBV19 with TRBJ2-3; TRBD1 aligns across 7 bases. The CDR3 consists of 16 residues. Per the germline V gene, CDR1 is LNHDA and CDR2 is SQIVND (reference sequence). Losses at the gene ends were 2 bases for V and 6 bases for J; bases not matched to a gene: 11. CDR3 bases: TGTGCCAGTAGTATAAGAAGTCATGAGGGGGCCGATACGCAGTATTTT. Translation: CASSIRSHEGADTQYF. Complete variable domain (other parts from reference TRBV19 and TRBJ2-3): DGGITQSPKYLFRKEGQNVTLSCEQNLNHDAMYWYRQDPGQGLRLIYYSQIVNDFQKGDIAEGYSVSREKKESFPLTVTSAQKNPTAFYLCASSIRSHEGADTQYFGPGTRLTVL.

V usage is TRBV18 and J usage is TRBJ1-1; D may be TRBD1 (6 bases). V was cut by 3 bases and J by 11 bases, with 16 bases left in between. The CDR3 runs 13 residues. CDR1 is KGHSH, CDR2 LQKENI, per germline. The DNA for the CDR3 is TGTGCCAGCTCACCCTACAGGGAAGAGGGGGCTTTCTTT. This encodes CASSPYREEGAFF.

This chain links TRBV7-9 with TRBJ1-6; 7 bases fit TRBD1. CDR1 is SEHNR and CDR2 is FQNEAQ in the germline V gene (reference sequence). The CDR3 contains 14 residues. V lost 5 bases and J lost 5; bases outside the gene matches: 3. As DNA, the CDR3 is TGTGCCAGCAGCCCCGGGACAGATAATTCACCCCTCCACTTT. As protein: CASSPGTDNSPLHF.

This clone has just a few counts. The rearrangement links TRBV3-1 (or the pseudogene TRBV3-2) to TRBJ1-5; TRBD1 is a possible D gene (5 bases). The V end lost 3 bases, the J end lost 6 bases, and 9 bases lay between the germline ends. CDR1 and CDR2 (germline): LGHDT, YNNKEL (reference sequence). This CDR3 has 13 residues. DNA for the CDR3: TGTGCCAGCAGCCACGGGGGAGGTCAGCCCCAGCATTTT. Protein: CASSHGGGQPQHF.

The chain links TRBV27 to TRBJ1-1; no clear D gene. V dropped 5 bases and J dropped 5 bases, with 15 bases sitting between them. Germline-derived CDR1 and CDR2 are MNHEY and SMNVEV (reference sequence). The CDR3 length is 14 residues. In DNA, the CDR3 is TGTGCCAGCAGTCGGAGGGTTTTGAGAACTGAAGCTTTCTTT. This encodes CASSRRVLRTEAFF.

V gene TRBV7-9 combines with J gene TRBJ2-1; 7 positions match TRBD2. With 4 bases clipped from V and 3 bases from J, the junction kept 6 bases outside the gene matches. Germline V gene data show CDR1 as SEHNR and CDR2 as FQNEAQ (reference sequence). The CDR3 consists of 15 residues. CDR3 DNA: TGTGCCAGCAGCTCGGGGGGACGGAACTACAATGAGCAGTTCTTC. Translated: CASSSGGRNYNEQFF.

This clone was seen a handful of times. J is TRBJ1-6 and V is TRBV27; perhaps TRBD1 as D (6 bases). Germline V gives CDR1 MNHEY, CDR2 SMNVEV (reference sequence). The ends were cut back, 5 bases at V and 9 bases at J, with 14 bases in the middle. CDR3 length: 14 amino acids. The CDR3 DNA follows: TGTGCCAGCAGTCCCCCCGGACAGAGTTCACCCCTCCACTTT. This translates into CASSPPGQSSPLHF.

The chain has TRBV11-2 and TRBJ2-5; D call uncertain. The germline gives CDR1 SGHAT, CDR2 FQNNGV. CDR3 length equals 11 residues. Trimming shortened V by 2 bases and J by 5 bases, and 3 bases separated the two germline ends. As DNA, the CDR3 is TGTGCCAGCAGCTTACAGGAGACCCAGTACTTC. Translation gives CASSLQETQYF.

This chain connects TRBV16 to TRBJ1-2; no reliable D call. The CDR3 totals 14 residues. Looked up from germline, CDR1 is KGHSY and CDR2 is FQNENV. V was clipped by 0 bases and J by 7 bases, with 12 bases between them. The CDR3 DNA follows: TGTGCCAGCAGCCAATCGGGAGGGCGAGGTGGCTACACCTTC. Translating it yields CASSQSGGRGGYTF. Supplemented by reference TRBV16 and TRBJ1-2, the full variable domain reads GEEVAQTPKHLVRGEGQKAKLYCAPIKGHSYVFWYQQVLKNEFKFLISFQNENVFDETGMPKERFSAKCLPNSPCSLEIQATKLEDSAVYFCASSQSGGRGGYTFGSGTRLTVV.

By proportion, this clone is medium-sized. Other nucleotide sequences from this sample produce the same CDR3. The chain has TRBV14 and TRBJ1-6, with D unresolved. V was shortened by 4 bases and J by 7 bases, with 11 bases between the two germline ends. The CDR3 consists of 14 residues. CDR1 and CDR2 (germline): SGHDN, FVKESK. This chain's CDR3 is CASSLAGGNSPLHF. CDR3 DNA sequence: TGTGCCAGCAGCCTTGCCGGAGGAAATTCACCCCTCCACTTT.

V and J are TRBV5-6 and TRBJ1-5; the match to TRBD1 covers 8 bases. The CDR3 is made up of 16 amino acids. The V gene's germline CDR1 is SGHDT and CDR2 YYEEEE. Germline trimming cut 0 bases from V and 3 bases from J; bases unmatched to any gene: 5. In DNA, the CDR3 is TGTGCCAGCAGCTTGGGGAGGACAGGGCCCAATCAGCCCCAGCATTTT. Translating gives CASSLGRTGPNQPQHF.

This clone occurred a few times. This rearrangement joins TRBV27 to TRBJ2-7; D possibly corresponds to TRBD1 (6 bases). The ends were cut back, 6 bases at V and 5 bases at J, with 20 bases in the middle. CDR3 size: 15 residues. Germline lookup yields CDR1 MNHEY and CDR2 SMNVEV (reference sequence). The chain's CDR3 is CASSPGAAIPDEQYF. CDR3 DNA sequence: TGTGCCAGCAGCCCAGGGGCGGCGATCCCTGACGAGCAGTACTTC.

This CDR3 reads CASSLGQGGLKSYEQYF. The DNA for the CDR3 is TGTGCCAGCAGCTTAGGACAGGGGGGTCTCAAGTCCTACGAGCAGTACTTC. This chain uses TRBV11-2 with TRBJ2-7, with TRBD1 matching over 9 bases. V dropped 1 base and J dropped 1; count of bases not matched to a gene: 8. The length of the CDR3 is 17 residues. Germline CDR1 reads SGHAT; CDR2 reads FQNNGV.

The CDR3 DNA sequence: TGTGCCAGCAGCCAAGTTACAGGGGCTCGGATTGGCACTGAAGCTTTCTTT. Protein sequence: CASSQVTGARIGTEAFF. The chain uses TRBV3-1 (or the pseudogene TRBV3-2) and TRBJ1-1; 7 nucleotides line up with TRBD1. Losses at the gene ends were 1 base for V and 4 bases for J; bases not matched to a gene: 12. The CDR3 loop spans 17 amino acids. Per germline, CDR1 LGHDT and CDR2 YNNKEL (reference sequence).

The V and J genes are TRBV24-1 and TRBJ2-7; TRBD2 aligns across 13 bases. Unmatched junction bases numbered 1, after V lost 2 bases and J lost 1 base. CDR1 is KGHDR and CDR2 is SFDVKD in the germline V gene. The CDR3 has 16 amino acids. CDR3 region: CATSDSGLAGSYEQYF. The CDR3 DNA reads TGTGCCACCAGTGATTCGGGACTAGCGGGATCCTACGAGCAGTACTTC.

CDR3 protein: CASSPTVYSGNTIYF. For the CDR3, the DNA is TGTGCCAGCAGCCCAACGGTGTACTCTGGAAACACCATATATTTT. This sequence joins TRBV3-1 (or the pseudogene TRBV3-2) and TRBJ1-3, with D unclear. The V gene lost 4 bases and the J gene lost 0 bases, with 10 bases spanning the gap. Germline V gene lookup returns CDR1 LGHDT and CDR2 YNNKEL (reference sequence). The CDR3 length is 15 residues.

The chain has TRBV23-1 and TRBJ2-7; perhaps TRBD2 as D (6 bases). TRBV23-1 is placed among ORFs of uncertain function. Deletions cut 3 bases from V and 4 bases from J, with 16 bases between. The CDR3 length is 15 residues. CDR3 coding DNA: TGCGCCAGCAGTCATCTGTGGGACTGGTTATACGAGCAGTACTTC. Amino acids: CASSHLWDWLYEQYF.

The rearrangement links TRBV6-5 to TRBJ1-2, with 9 bases fitting TRBD1. The V and J ends lost 7 bases and 8 bases, in that order; junction bases with no gene match: 5. The CDR3 sequence is 12 residues long. Germline V gene lookup returns CDR1 MNHEY and CDR2 SVGAGI. The CDR3 region has the DNA TGTGCCAGCACCACAGGGGGCGAAGGCTACACCTTC. Amino acids: CASTTGGEGYTF.